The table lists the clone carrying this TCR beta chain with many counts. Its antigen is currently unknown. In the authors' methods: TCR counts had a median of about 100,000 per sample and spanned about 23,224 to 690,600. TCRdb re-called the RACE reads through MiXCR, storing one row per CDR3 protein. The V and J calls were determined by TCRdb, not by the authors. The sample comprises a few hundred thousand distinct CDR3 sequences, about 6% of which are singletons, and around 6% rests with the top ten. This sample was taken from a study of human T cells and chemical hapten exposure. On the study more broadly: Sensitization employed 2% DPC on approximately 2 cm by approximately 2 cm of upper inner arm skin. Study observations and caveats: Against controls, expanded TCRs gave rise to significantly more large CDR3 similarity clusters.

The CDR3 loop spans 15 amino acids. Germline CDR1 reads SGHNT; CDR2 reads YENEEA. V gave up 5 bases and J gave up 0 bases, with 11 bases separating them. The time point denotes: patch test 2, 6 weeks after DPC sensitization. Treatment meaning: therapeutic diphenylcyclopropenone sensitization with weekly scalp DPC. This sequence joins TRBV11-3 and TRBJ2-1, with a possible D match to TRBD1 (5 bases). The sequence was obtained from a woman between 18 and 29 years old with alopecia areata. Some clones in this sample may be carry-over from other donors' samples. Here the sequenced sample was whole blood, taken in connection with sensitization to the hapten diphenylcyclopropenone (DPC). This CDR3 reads CASSLTDHSYNEQFF. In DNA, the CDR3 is TGTGCCAGCAGCCTGACAGATCACTCCTACAATGAGCAGTTCTTC.